This T cell receptor beta chain was recovered during a study of PD-L1 blockade in urothelial cancer. This CDR3 region has 15 residues. V shed 0 bases and J 4 bases; nucleotides not matched to a gene: 3. The germline CDR1 and CDR2 sequences are SGHDT and YYEEEE. Assay used: immunoSEQ multiplex PCR; TCRdb lists only in-frame clones, some missing. The sample consists of some 45,000 clones, 88% of them appearing once. The sample consisted of PBMCs, taken around atezolizumab (anti-PD-L1) treatment. V and J are TRBV5-6 and TRBJ2-2; 7 nucleotides agree with TRBD1. This clonotype was obtained from a man older than 75 with urothelial cancer. CDR3 coding DNA: TGTGCCAGCAGCTTGGGGGACAGATTCACCGGGGAGCTGTTTTTT. Encoded protein: CASSLGDRFTGELFF.